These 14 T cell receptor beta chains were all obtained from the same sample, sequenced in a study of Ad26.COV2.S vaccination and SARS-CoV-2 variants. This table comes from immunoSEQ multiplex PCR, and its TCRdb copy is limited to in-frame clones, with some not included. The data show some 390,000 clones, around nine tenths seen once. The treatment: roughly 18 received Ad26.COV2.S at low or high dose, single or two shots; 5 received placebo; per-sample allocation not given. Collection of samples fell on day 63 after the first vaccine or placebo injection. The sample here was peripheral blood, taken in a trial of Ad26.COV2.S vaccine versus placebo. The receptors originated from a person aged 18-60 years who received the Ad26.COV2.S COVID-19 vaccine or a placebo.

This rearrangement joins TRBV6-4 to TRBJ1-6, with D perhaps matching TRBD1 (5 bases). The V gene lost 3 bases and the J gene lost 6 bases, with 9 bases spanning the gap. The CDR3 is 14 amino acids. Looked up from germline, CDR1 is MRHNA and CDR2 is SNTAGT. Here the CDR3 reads CASSEGTSNSPLHF. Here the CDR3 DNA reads TGTGCCAGCAGTGAGGGGACCTCTAATTCACCCCTCCACTTT.

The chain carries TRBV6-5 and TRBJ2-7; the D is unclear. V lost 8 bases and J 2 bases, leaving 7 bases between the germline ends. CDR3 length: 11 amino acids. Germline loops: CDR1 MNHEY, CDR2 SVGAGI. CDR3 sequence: CASGVPYEQYF. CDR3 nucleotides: TGTGCCAGCGGAGTTCCCTACGAGCAGTACTTC.

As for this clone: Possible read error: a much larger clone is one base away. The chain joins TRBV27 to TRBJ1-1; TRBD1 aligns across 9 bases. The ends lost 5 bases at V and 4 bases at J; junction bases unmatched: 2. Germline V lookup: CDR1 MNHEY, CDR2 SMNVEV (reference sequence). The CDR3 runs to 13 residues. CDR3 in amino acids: CASSRTGVTEAFF. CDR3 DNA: TGTGCCAGCAGTCGGACAGGGGTCACTGAAGCTTTCTTT.

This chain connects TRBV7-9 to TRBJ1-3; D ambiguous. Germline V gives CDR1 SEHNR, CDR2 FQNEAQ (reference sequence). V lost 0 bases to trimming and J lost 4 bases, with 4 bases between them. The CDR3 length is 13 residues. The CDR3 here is CASSLAAGNTIYF. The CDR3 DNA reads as TGTGCCAGCAGCTTAGCGGCAGGAAACACCATATATTTT.

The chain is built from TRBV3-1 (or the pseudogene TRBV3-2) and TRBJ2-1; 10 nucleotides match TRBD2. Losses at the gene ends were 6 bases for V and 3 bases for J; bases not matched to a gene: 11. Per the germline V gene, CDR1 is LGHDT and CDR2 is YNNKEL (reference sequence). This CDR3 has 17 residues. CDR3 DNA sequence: TGTGCCAGCAGTGGGGGAACTAGCGGGGATTTCTACAATGAGCAGTTCTTC. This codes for CASSGGTSGDFYNEQFF.

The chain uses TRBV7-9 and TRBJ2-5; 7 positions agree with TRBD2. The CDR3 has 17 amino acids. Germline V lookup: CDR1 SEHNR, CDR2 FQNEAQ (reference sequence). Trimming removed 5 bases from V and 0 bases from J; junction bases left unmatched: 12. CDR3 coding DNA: TGTGCCAGCAGCATCGGGTTTGGCGGGGGAGACCAAGAGACCCAGTACTTC. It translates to CASSIGFGGGDQETQYF.

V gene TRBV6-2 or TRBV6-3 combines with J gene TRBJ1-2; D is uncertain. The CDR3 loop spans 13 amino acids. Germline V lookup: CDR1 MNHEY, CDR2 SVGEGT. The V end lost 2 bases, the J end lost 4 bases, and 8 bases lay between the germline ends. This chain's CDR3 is CASSYREGYGYTF. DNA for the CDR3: TGTGCCAGCAGTTACAGGGAAGGCTATGGCTACACCTTC.

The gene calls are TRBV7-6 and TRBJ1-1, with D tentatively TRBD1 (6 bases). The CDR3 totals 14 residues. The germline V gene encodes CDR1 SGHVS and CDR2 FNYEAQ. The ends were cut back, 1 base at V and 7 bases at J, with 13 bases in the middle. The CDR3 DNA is TGTGCCAGCAGCTTAGGTACAGGGAGTGGTGAAGCTTTCTTT. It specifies CASSLGTGSGEAFF.

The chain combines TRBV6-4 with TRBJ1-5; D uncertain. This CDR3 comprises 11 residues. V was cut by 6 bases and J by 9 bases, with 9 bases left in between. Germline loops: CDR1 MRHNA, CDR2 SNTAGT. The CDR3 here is CASSPSGPQHF. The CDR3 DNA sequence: TGTGCCAGCAGCCCATCCGGGCCCCAGCATTTT.

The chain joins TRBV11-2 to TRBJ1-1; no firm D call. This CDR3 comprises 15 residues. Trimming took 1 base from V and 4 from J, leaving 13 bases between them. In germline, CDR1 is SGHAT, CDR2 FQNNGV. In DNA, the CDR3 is TGTGCCAGCAGCTTAGCACGGGTACCTGGCACTGAAGCTTTCTTT. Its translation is CASSLARVPGTEAFF.

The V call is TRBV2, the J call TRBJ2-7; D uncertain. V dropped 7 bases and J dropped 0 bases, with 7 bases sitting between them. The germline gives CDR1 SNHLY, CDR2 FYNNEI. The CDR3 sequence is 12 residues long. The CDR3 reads CASTEYSYEQYF. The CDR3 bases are TGTGCCAGCACGGAGTACTCCTACGAGCAGTACTTC.

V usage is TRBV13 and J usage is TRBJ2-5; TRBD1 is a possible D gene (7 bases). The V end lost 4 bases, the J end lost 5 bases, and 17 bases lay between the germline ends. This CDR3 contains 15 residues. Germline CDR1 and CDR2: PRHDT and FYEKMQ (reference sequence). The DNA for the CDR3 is TGTGCCAGCAGCTCCGGCCAGACAGGGAGGGAGACCCAGTACTTC. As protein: CASSSGQTGRETQYF.

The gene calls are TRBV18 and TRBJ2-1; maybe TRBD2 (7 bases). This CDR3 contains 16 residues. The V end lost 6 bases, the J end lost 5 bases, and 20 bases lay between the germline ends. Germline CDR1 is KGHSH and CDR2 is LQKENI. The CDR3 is CASSLVWRGPNNEQFF. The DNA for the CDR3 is TGTGCCAGCTCCCTTGTTTGGCGGGGGCCGAACAATGAGCAGTTCTTC.

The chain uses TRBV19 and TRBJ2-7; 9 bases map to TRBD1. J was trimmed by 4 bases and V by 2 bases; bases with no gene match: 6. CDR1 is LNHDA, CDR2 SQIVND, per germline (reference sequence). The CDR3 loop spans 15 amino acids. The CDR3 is CASSISVGTGYEQYF. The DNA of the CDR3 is TGTGCCAGTAGTATATCAGTTGGGACAGGGTACGAGCAGTACTTC. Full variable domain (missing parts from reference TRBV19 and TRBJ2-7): DGGITQSPKYLFRKEGQNVTLSCEQNLNHDAMYWYRQDPGQGLRLIYYSQIVNDFQKGDIAEGYSVSREKKESFPLTVTSAQKNPTAFYLCASSISVGTGYEQYFGPGTRLTVT.